The 10 T cell receptor beta chains in this list originate from one sample, sequenced in a study of T cells after yellow fever vaccination. MiXCR, run by TCRdb on the 5' RACE reads, gives a single entry per CDR3 protein. This sample has about 160,000 distinct CDR3 sequences, with 6.5% to 8.5% found just once. The material was CD4+ T cells sorted from PBMCs, obtained less than 6 days after the first yellow fever vaccination. Receptors were obtained from a man between 18 and 29 years old who received the YFV17D yellow fever vaccine.

This clonotype was counted ten times or more. This chain connects TRBV28 to TRBJ2-2; TRBD2 might be the D (6 bases). The germline CDR1 and CDR2 sequences are MDHEN and SYDVKM. The germline V and J ends were trimmed by 6 bases and 3 bases, with 17 bases remaining between them. There are 16 residues in the CDR3. The CDR3 protein is CASSFPYGEDTGELFF. DNA of the CDR3: TGTGCCAGCAGCTTCCCATACGGGGAGGACACCGGGGAGCTGTTTTTT.

As for this clonotype: One junction end disagrees with the germline gene, perhaps due to a read error. This rearrangement joins TRBV2 to TRBJ1-5; no firm D call. The germline V gene encodes CDR1 SNHLY and CDR2 FYNNEI. The CDR3 loop spans 14 amino acids. As DNA, the CDR3 is TGTGCCAGCAGTGTGGGTCGGAGCAGTCAGCCCCAGCATTTT. This translates into CASSVGRSSQPQHF.

This clonotype was recorded a few times. The chain combines TRBV7-2 with TRBJ2-1, with 16 positions matching TRBD2. J lost 1 base, V lost 5 bases, and 14 bases had no gene match. This CDR3 is built from 21 residues. Germline V gives CDR1 SGHTA, CDR2 FQGNSA. This CDR3 is CASSGKGLAGGPVGSYNEQFF. The CDR3 nucleotides are TGTGCCAGCAGCGGAAAGGGACTAGCGGGGGGGCCGGTCGGGTCCTACAATGAGCAGTTCTTC.

The J gene is TRBJ1-1, the V gene TRBV29-1; tentative D call: TRBD1 (5 bases). The CDR3 is 13 residues long. Trimming took off 5 bases at V and 2 bases at J, with 12 bases between the two ends. Per the germline V gene, CDR1 is SQVTM and CDR2 is ANQGSEA. The CDR3, as DNA: TGCAGCGTTTCGGGCAGGGTAAACACTGAAGCTTTCTTT. This translates into CSVSGRVNTEAFF.

This clonotype was seen only a few times. The chain is built from TRBV5-1 and TRBJ1-2; D is perhaps TRBD1 (6 bases). The CDR3 runs 14 residues. Trimming left V 0 bases short and J 6 bases short, with 12 bases between. From germline, CDR1 is SGHRS and CDR2 YFSETQ. CDR3 nucleotides: TGCGCCAGCAGCTTGGAAGGCAGGGGAGATGGCTACACCTTC. As protein: CASSLEGRGDGYTF.

This clonotype was observed many times. The genes are TRBV6-5 and TRBJ1-6; 8 bases are shared with TRBD1. V trimming: 1 base; J trimming: 7 bases; junction bases outside the gene matches: 3. The length of the CDR3 is 15 residues. The germline V gene encodes CDR1 MNHEY and CDR2 SVGAGI. CDR3: CASSYFWTGNSPLHF. DNA for the CDR3: TGTGCCAGCAGTTACTTTTGGACAGGGAATTCACCCCTCCACTTT.

This clonotype was detected ten times or more. The chain couples TRBV5-1 to TRBJ1-2, with 10 bases identical to TRBD1. Germline lookup yields CDR1 SGHRS and CDR2 YFSETQ. The CDR3 is 14 residues long. The trim removed 4 bases at V and 5 bases at J, leaving 5 bases unmatched. The CDR3 spells CASSRDRGTYGYTF. The CDR3 DNA is TGCGCCAGCAGCCGGGACAGGGGAACTTATGGCTACACCTTC.

In this sample, this clonotype turned up many times. This chain links TRBV20-1 with TRBJ2-5, with TRBD1 matching 7 bases. The germline gives CDR1 DFQATT, CDR2 SNEGSKA (reference sequence). This CDR3 comprises 14 residues. V trimming: 5 bases; J trimming: 3 bases; junction bases outside the gene matches: 9. The CDR3 is CSAYSGTVKETQYF. The CDR3 bases are TGCAGTGCTTATTCCGGGACAGTCAAAGAGACCCAGTACTTC.

This clonotype was seen more than once but under ten times. This chain connects TRBV11-2 to TRBJ1-5, with 8 bases matching TRBD1. Germline trimming cut 6 bases from V and 1 base from J; bases unmatched to any gene: 11. Germline CDR1 SGHAT, CDR2 FQNNGV. The CDR3 has 17 residues. The CDR3 loop is CASSPGQGIASNQPQHF. CDR3 DNA sequence: TGTGCCAGCAGTCCTGGACAGGGTATTGCGAGCAATCAGCCCCAGCATTTT.

This clonotype has more than one count but fewer than ten. A much larger clone differs from this one at a single base, so this may be a read error. The V and J genes are TRBV7-2 and TRBJ1-5; D perhaps matches TRBD1 (5 bases). CDR1 and CDR2 from the germline V gene are SGHTA and FQGNSA. With 0 bases removed from V and 5 bases from J, the gap between germline ends came to 5 bases. The CDR3 is made up of 13 amino acids. Written as DNA, the CDR3 is TGTGCCAGCAGCTTAGCCAGGGATCAGCCCCAGCATTTT. Amino acid sequence: CASSLARDQPQHF.